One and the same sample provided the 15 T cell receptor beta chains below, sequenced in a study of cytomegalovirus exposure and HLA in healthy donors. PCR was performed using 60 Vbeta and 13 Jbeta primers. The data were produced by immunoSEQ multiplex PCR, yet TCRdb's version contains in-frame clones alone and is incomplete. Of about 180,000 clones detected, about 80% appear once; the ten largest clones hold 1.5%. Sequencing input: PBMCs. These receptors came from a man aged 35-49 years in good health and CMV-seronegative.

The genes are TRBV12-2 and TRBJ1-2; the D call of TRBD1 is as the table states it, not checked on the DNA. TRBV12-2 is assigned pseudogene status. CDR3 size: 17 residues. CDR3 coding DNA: TGTGCAAGTCGCCGATTCCGACAGGGGGCCTTACCCCATGGCTACACCTTC. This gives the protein CASRRFRQGALPHGYTF.

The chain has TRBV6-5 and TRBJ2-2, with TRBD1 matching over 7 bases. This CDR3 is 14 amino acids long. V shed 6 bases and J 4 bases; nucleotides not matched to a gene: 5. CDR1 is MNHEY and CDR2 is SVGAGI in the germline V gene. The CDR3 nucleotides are TGTGCCAGCAGGGGACAGTCCCCCACCGGGGAGCTGTTTTTT. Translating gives CASRGQSPTGELFF.

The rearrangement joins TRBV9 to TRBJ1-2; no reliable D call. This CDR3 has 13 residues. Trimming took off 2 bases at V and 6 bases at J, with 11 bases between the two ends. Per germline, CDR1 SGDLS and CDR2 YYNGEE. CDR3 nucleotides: TGTGCCAGCAGCGTCTCCCCGGCGGATGGCTACACCTTC. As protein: CASSVSPADGYTF.

CDR3 DNA: TGTGCCAGCAGCGTTGAGGTGGGCCGGGGCAATGAGCAGTTCTTC. Translated, it gives CASSVEVGRGNEQFF. J is TRBJ2-1 and V is TRBV7-3, with D possibly matching TRBD2 (5 bases). The CDR3 extends over 15 amino acids. Germline loops: CDR1 SGHTA, CDR2 FQGTGA. V shed 5 bases and J shed 6 bases, with 17 bases lying between them. Complete variable domain (other parts from reference TRBV7-3 and TRBJ2-1): GAGVSQTPSNKVTEKGKYVELRCDPISGHTALYWYRQSLGQGPEFLIYFQGTGAADDSGLPNDRFFAVRPEGSVSTLKIQRTERGDSAVYLCASSVEVGRGNEQFFGPGTRLTVL.

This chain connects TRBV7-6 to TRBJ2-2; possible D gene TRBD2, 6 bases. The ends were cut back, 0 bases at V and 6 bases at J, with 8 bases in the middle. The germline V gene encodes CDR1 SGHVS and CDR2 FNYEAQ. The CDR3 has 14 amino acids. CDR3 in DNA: TGTGCCAGCAGCTTAGCCCCGGGGGCCGGGGAGCTGTTTTTT. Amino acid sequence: CASSLAPGAGELFF.

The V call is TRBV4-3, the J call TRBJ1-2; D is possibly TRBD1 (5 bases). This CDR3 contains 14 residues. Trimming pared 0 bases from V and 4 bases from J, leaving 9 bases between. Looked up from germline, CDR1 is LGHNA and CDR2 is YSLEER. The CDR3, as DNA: TGCGCCAGCAGCCAAGATAACGGGGGCTATGGCTACACCTTC. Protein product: CASSQDNGGYGYTF.

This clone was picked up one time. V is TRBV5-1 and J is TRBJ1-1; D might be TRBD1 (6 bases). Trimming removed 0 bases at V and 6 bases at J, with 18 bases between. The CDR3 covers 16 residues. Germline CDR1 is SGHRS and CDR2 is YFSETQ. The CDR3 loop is CASSLVAGSRGAEAFF. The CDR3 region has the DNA TGCGCCAGCAGCTTGGTAGCAGGGTCCAGGGGCGCTGAAGCTTTCTTT.

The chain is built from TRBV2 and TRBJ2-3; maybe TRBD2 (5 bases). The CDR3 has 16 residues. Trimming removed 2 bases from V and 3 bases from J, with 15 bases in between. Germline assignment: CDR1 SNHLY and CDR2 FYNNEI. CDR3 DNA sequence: TGTGCCAGCAGTGAAAGGCGGGTGGAGGCGACAGATACGCAGTATTTT. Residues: CASSERRVEATDTQYF.

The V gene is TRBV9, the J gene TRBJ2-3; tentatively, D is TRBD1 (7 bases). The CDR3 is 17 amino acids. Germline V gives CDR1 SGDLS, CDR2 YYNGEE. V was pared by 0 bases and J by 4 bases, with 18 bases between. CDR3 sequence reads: CASSVDGGGVPPDTQYF. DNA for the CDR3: TGTGCCAGCAGCGTAGACGGAGGGGGCGTCCCCCCAGATACGCAGTATTTT.

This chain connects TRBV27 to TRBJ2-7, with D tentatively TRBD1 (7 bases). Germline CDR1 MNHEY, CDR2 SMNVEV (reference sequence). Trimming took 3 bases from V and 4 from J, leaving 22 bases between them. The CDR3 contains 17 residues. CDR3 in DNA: TGTGCCAGCAGTTTTGGACGCAGACAGGGAGGAAGGTACGAGCAGTACTTC. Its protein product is CASSFGRRQGGRYEQYF.

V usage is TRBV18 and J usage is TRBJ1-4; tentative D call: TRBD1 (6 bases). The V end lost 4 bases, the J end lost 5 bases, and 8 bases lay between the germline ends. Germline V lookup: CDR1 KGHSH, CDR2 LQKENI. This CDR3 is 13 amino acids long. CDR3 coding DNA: TGTGCCAGCTCACTTGGACAGAATGAAAAACTGTTTTTT. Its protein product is CASSLGQNEKLFF.

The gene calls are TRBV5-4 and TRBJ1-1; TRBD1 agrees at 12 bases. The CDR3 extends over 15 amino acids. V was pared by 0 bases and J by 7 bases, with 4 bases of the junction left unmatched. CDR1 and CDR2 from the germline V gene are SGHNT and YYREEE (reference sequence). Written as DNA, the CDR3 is TGTGCCAGCAGCTTGGGGGACAGGGGGCAACGTGAAGCTTTCTTT. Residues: CASSLGDRGQREAFF.

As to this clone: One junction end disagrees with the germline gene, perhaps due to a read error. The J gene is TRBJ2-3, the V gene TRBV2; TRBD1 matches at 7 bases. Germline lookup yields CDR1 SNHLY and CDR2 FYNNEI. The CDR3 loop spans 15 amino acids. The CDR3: CASRLTGSSTDAQYF. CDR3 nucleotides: TGTGCCAGCAGATTGACAGGGTCTAGCACAGATGCGCAGTATTTT.

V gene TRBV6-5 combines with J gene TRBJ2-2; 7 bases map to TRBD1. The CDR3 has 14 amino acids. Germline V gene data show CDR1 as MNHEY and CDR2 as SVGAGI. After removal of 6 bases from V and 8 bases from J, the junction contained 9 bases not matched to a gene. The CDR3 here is CASSPRGQPGELFF. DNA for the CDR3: TGTGCCAGCAGCCCCAGGGGACAGCCGGGGGAGCTGTTTTTT.

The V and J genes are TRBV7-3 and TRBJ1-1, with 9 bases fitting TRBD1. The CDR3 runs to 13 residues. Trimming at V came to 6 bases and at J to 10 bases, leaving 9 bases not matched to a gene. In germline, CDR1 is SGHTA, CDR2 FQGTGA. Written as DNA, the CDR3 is TGTGCCAGCAGTTATAGTCCGGGACAGGGAGCTTTCTTT. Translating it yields CASSYSPGQGAFF.